These 12 T cell receptor beta chains originate from one sample sequenced in a study of blood T cell repertoires in COVID-19 (dated by TCRdb to about 2020). The method behind the library was the immunoSEQ multiplex PCR assay. Held by TCRdb, this immuneACCESS table contains in-frame sequences only and omits some clones. Under half of the omission traces to an unresolved V gene where checked; the cause of the rest is unknown. The sample table shows more than 45,000 clones, and more than 75% are seen once. 12% to 15% of the sample is in the top ten clones. The sequencing sample was made of peripheral blood. All receptors come from a man in his 70s with acute or convalescent COVID-19.

V usage is TRBV3-1 (or the pseudogene TRBV3-2) and J usage is TRBJ2-3; D might be TRBD1 (6 bases). V lost 4 bases and J 0 bases, leaving 14 bases between the germline ends. The V gene's germline CDR1 is LGHDT and CDR2 YNNKEL (reference sequence). This CDR3 has 16 amino acids. CDR3 residues: CASSPWSGTSTDTQYF. The CDR3 DNA reads as TGTGCCAGCAGCCCATGGTCGGGGACAAGCACAGATACGCAGTATTTT.

The rearrangement links TRBV3-1 (or the pseudogene TRBV3-2) to TRBJ1-3, with D possibly being TRBD1 (6 bases). This CDR3 has 15 amino acids. The germline V gene has CDR1 LGHDT and CDR2 YNNKEL (reference sequence). V was cut by 1 base and J by 0 bases, with 7 bases left in between. The CDR3 here is CASSQGGGSGNTIYF. The CDR3, as DNA: TGTGCCAGCAGCCAAGGAGGGGGCTCTGGAAACACCATATATTTT.

CDR3 coding DNA: TGTGCCAGCAGCGGCGGGGGGGGTGATGAAAAACTGTTTTTT. Its protein is CASSGGGGDEKLFF. V and J are TRBV7-2 and TRBJ1-4; D might be TRBD1 (5 bases). Trimming cost V 5 bases and J 6 bases, with 13 bases left between them. This CDR3 has 14 amino acids. From germline, CDR1 is SGHTA and CDR2 FQGNSA. Together with reference TRBV7-2 and TRBJ1-4, the CDR3 gives the full variable domain: GAGVSQSPSNKVTEKGKDVELRCDPISGHTALYWYRQSLGQGLEFLIYFQGNSAPDKSGLPSDRFSAERTGGSVSTLTIQRTQQEDSAVYLCASSGGGGDEKLFFGSGTQLSVL.

The J gene is TRBJ1-3, the V gene TRBV5-1; a possible D gene is TRBD1 (6 bases). The CDR3 spans 15 residues. V gave up 2 bases and J gave up 1 base, with 10 bases separating them. Germline V CDR1 and CDR2: SGHRS, YFSETQ. The CDR3 is CASSFPTGSGNTIYF. The CDR3 nucleotides are TGCGCCAGCAGCTTTCCGACAGGATCTGGAAACACCATATATTTT.

This chain uses TRBV6-4 with TRBJ2-1; a possible D gene is TRBD2 (5 bases). V lost 3 bases to trimming and J lost 3 bases, with 12 bases between them. The CDR3 length is 15 residues. Germline V lookup: CDR1 MRHNA, CDR2 SNTAGT. This CDR3 reads CASSERASNYNEQFF. For the CDR3, the DNA is TGTGCCAGCAGTGAAAGGGCTAGCAACTACAATGAGCAGTTCTTC.

The V and J genes are TRBV14 and TRBJ2-2, with 8 bases that match TRBD2. The junction had 6 bases not matched to a gene; V was cut back by 0 bases and J by 3 bases. CDR3 length: 17 amino acids. Germline V gene lookup returns CDR1 SGHDN and CDR2 FVKESK. For the CDR3, the DNA is TGTGCCAGCAGCCAAGATTGGGTAGCGGGACACACCGGGGAGCTGTTTTTT. Residues: CASSQDWVAGHTGELFF.

The V gene is TRBV5-6, the J gene TRBJ2-1; 9 bases agree with TRBD1. The V segment lost 6 bases and the J segment 3 bases; nucleotides outside the gene matches: 10. The CDR3 consists of 16 residues. CDR1 is SGHDT, CDR2 YYEEEE, per germline. The chain's CDR3 is CASIIYRDRVYNEQFF. The CDR3 region has the DNA TGTGCCAGCATCATTTACCGGGACAGGGTCTACAATGAGCAGTTCTTC.

V and J are TRBV5-1 and TRBJ2-1, with D hard to call. V was clipped by 4 bases and J by 6 bases, with 8 bases between them. This CDR3 region has 12 residues. The germline V gene has CDR1 SGHRS and CDR2 YFSETQ. CDR3 region: CASSDNSNEQFF. The CDR3 nucleotides read TGCGCCAGCAGCGACAACAGCAATGAGCAGTTCTTC. The whole variable domain, filled in from reference TRBV5-1 and TRBJ2-1, reads KAGVTQTPRYLIKTRGQQVTLSCSPISGHRSVSWYQQTPGQGLQFLFEYFSETQRNKGNFPGRFSGRQFSNSRSEMNVSTLELGDSALYLCASSDNSNEQFFGPGTRLTVL.

This sequence joins TRBV29-1 and TRBJ2-1; weak D call: TRBD2 (5 bases). Germline V gives CDR1 SQVTM, CDR2 ANQGSEA. V dropped 0 bases and J dropped 5 bases, with 17 bases sitting between them. The CDR3 length is 16 residues. The CDR3 coding sequence is TGCAGCGTTGAAGAAACGGGAATTGGTATGCACAATGAGCAGTTCTTC. Its translation: CSVEETGIGMHNEQFF.

The chain uses TRBV12-5 and TRBJ2-1; D possibly corresponds to TRBD2 (7 bases). V was shortened by 4 bases and J by 8 bases, with 33 bases between the two germline ends. Germline-derived CDR1 and CDR2 are LGHNT and FRNRAP. This CDR3 is 20 amino acids long. The CDR3 coding sequence is TGTGCTAGTGGTTCCCACTGGGGGGGGCTCGGGCCAAATGAGATCGATGAGCAGTTCTTC. The encoded protein is CASGSHWGGLGPNEIDEQFF.

V and J are TRBV7-3 and TRBJ2-1; perhaps TRBD2 as D (8 bases). Trimming shortened V by 5 bases and J by 9 bases, and 23 bases separated the two germline ends. This CDR3 comprises 16 residues. CDR1 SGHTA and CDR2 FQGTGA come from the germline V gene. The CDR3 spells CASSAQGGGGPGEQFF. CDR3 in DNA: TGTGCCAGCAGCGCCCAGGGGGGCGGGGGGCCCGGTGAGCAGTTCTTC.

The chain couples TRBV6-4 to TRBJ2-3; 9 nucleotides align to TRBD1. J gave up 5 bases and V 5 bases, and 8 bases lay outside the gene matches. The CDR3 extends over 15 amino acids. The germline CDR1 and CDR2 sequences are MRHNA and SNTAGT. The CDR3 spells CASSPGQGQRDTQYF. The CDR3 DNA reads TGTGCCAGCAGTCCTGGACAGGGGCAGAGAGATACGCAGTATTTT.